Listed below are T cell receptor beta chains from one sample, sequenced in a study of a mutant IDH1 vaccine in newly diagnosed glioma. Their specific antigens are unknown. TCRdb's table, derived via immunoSEQ multiplex PCR, lists solely in-frame clones and lacks some. The data show tens of thousands of clones, more than 75% seen once. Sequencing used PBMCs, obtained from a glioma patient whose treatment included an IDH1 peptide vaccine. These receptors all stem from a woman between 35 and 50 years old with glioma. The CDR3 runs from the conserved cysteine through the conserved F or W. D genes are given only for firm matches. The listing skips clone size in some rows; elsewhere it reads once, few, many or a size class.

clone_size j_call d_call v_call cdr3_nt cdr3_aa
NA TRBJ2-2 NA TRBV11-2 TGTGCCAGCAGCCCGGCCGGCAGTTACACCGGGGAGCTGTTTTTT CASSPAGSYTGELFF
NA TRBJ2-7 NA TRBV11-2 TGTGCCAGCAGCTTAGTTCAGCAGTACTTC CASSLVQQYF
NA TRBJ2-7 NA TRBV21-1 TGTGCCAGCAGCAAAATCTGGCAGATTTACGAGCAGTACTTC CASSKIWQIYEQYF
NA TRBJ1-5 NA TRBV6-5 TGTGCCAGCAGAAGGGACCGGAGCAATCAGCCCCAGCATTTT CASRRDRSNQPQHF
NA TRBJ1-2 TRBD1 TRBV18 TGTGCCAGCTCAACCACAGGGGAGTCGATCTACACCTTC CASSTTGESIYTF
NA TRBJ2-1 TRBD1 TRBV5-4 TGTGCCAGCAGCGCGTCATCAGGGGGTTTCTACAATGAGCAGTTCTTC CASSASSGGFYNEQFF
NA TRBJ1-2 TRBD1 TRBV18 TGTGCCAGCTCACCACTAGGAGGGGGCGATTCCTACTATGGCTACACCTTC CASSPLGGGDSYYGYTF
NA TRBJ2-5 NA TRBV4-2 TGTGCCAGCAGCCAAGATCATCGGGGGGCAAGAGAGACCCAGTACTTC CASSQDHRGARETQYF
NA TRBJ1-4 NA TRBV6-1 TGTGCCAGCACAGGTAATCTACAGGATGAAAAACTGTTTTTT CASTGNLQDEKLFF
NA TRBJ2-5 NA TRBV18 TGTGCCAGCTCACCGATAGCGGCCCCAGAGACCCAGTACTTC CASSPIAAPETQYF
NA TRBJ1-6 NA TRBV21-1 TGTGCCAGCAGCAAAACTGGAGTGAATCTCGTATCTTACTCACCCCTCCACTTT CASSKTGVNLVSYSPLHF
NA TRBJ2-1 NA TRBV5-4 TGTGCCAGCACCTTCTGGGGGGCTCCCGAGGGGGAGCAGTTCTTC CASTFWGAPEGEQFF
NA TRBJ2-5 NA TRBV11-3 TGTGCCAGCAGCCCAAGGGGGTTCCCGGAGACCCAGTACTTC CASSPRGFPETQYF
NA TRBJ2-5 TRBD2 TRBV19 TGTGCCAGTAGTATAAAGCTAGCGGGGGGCGGAGAGACCCAGTACTTC CASSIKLAGGGETQYF
NA TRBJ2-1 NA TRBV5-8 TGTGCCAGCAGCTTAGGAAGTCCCTACAATGAGCAGTTCTTC CASSLGSPYNEQFF
once TRBJ2-7 TRBD1 TRBV28 TGTGCCAGCAGTCTGGGGGACAGGGGGCGGAATGAGCAGTACTTC CASSLGDRGRNEQYF
NA TRBJ2-5 TRBD1 TRBV4-1 TGCGCCAGCAGTTTCCTAGACAGGGGGAATGGAGAGACCCAGTACTTC CASSFLDRGNGETQYF
NA TRBJ1-2 TRBD1 TRBV23-1 TGCGCCAGCAGTCCAGGAGAGGTGCCGGGACAGGGTGTTGATGGCTACACCTTC CASSPGEVPGQGVDGYTF
NA TRBJ2-7 TRBD2 TRBV5-1 TGCGCCAGCAGCTTGGGACTAGCGGGACGCGAGCAGTACTTC CASSLGLAGREQYF
NA TRBJ1-5 NA TRBV5-3 TGTGCCAGAAGCATACAGCCTTATAGCAATCAGCCCCAGCATTTT CARSIQPYSNQPQHF
NA TRBJ2-5 TRBD1 TRBV4-1 TGCGCCAGCAGTCTGACAGGGTATGGGGAGACCCAGTACTTC CASSLTGYGETQYF
NA TRBJ2-5 NA TRBV7-5 TGTGCCAGAAGCTCACGAGGCAGAGAGAATTCCCAAGAGACCCAGTACTTC CARSSRGRENSQETQYF
NA TRBJ2-3 TRBD2 TRBV10-3 TGTGCCATTTCTACTAGCGGAAGCACAGATACGCAGTATTTT CAISTSGSTDTQYF
NA TRBJ1-1 NA TRBV4-3 TGCGCCAGCAGCCAAGATCGGCTCAGTCAGAACACTGAAGCTTTCTTT CASSQDRLSQNTEAFF
NA TRBJ1-1 NA TRBV19 TGTGCCAGTAGTTACGACAGGTCGGCTGAAGCTTTCTTT CASSYDRSAEAFF
NA TRBJ2-7 NA TRBV11-2 TGTGCCAGCAGCTTAGTTCTGGCTAGCGCCTACGAGCAGTACTTC CASSLVLASAYEQYF
NA TRBJ2-6 NA TRBV6-4 TGTGCCAGCAGTGAACAGCTCTCCTCTGGGGCCAACGTCCTGACTTTC CASSEQLSSGANVLTF
NA TRBJ2-1 TRBD2 TRBV9 TGTGCCAGCAGCGTTAGCGGGGGGGGCACGAATGAGCAGTTCTTC CASSVSGGGTNEQFF
NA TRBJ2-7 NA TRBV19 TGTGCCAGTAGTCGAGGCCGCAACTGGGAAGAGCAGTACTTC CASSRGRNWEEQYF
NA TRBJ1-5 NA TRBV4-3 TGCGCCAGCAGCCAATTTGCTGATAGCAATCAGCCCCAGCATTTT CASSQFADSNQPQHF
once TRBJ2-1 TRBD2 TRBV4-1 TGCGCCAGCAGCCCCGTAAGATCTGGACTAGCGGGAATGAATGAGCAGTTCTTC CASSPVRSGLAGMNEQFF
NA TRBJ1-2 NA TRBV7-6 TGTGCCAGCAGCTTAGGGACAGCCAACTATGGCTACACCTTC CASSLGTANYGYTF
few TRBJ1-1 TRBD1 TRBV6-1 TGTGCCAGCACCCGGGACAGGGGGGACACTGAAGCTTTCTTT CASTRDRGDTEAFF
NA TRBJ2-2 TRBD1 TRBV5-4 TGTGCCAGCAGCGTTGGGGGACAGGGGAAGACCGGGGAGCTGTTTTTT CASSVGGQGKTGELFF
NA TRBJ2-7 NA TRBV15 TGTGCCACCTCGCGGGTATTCCCCTACGAGCAGTACTTC CATSRVFPYEQYF
NA TRBJ2-3 NA TRBV7-9 TGTGCCAGCAGCTTCAGTCTCTTTAGCACAGATACGCAGTATTTT CASSFSLFSTDTQYF
NA TRBJ1-6 NA TRBV6-1 TGTGCCAGCAGTGGGGCCCGGGACACCTATAATTCACCCCTCCACTTT CASSGARDTYNSPLHF
NA TRBJ2-2 NA TRBV2 TGTGCCAGCACCTCCGGAAGGGGGTTCGGGGAGCTGTTTTTT CASTSGRGFGELFF
NA TRBJ2-5 TRBD2 TRBV5-1 TGCGCCAGCAGCAGTCGTGTTCTCGCGGGGGGTAACCAAGAGACCCAGTACTTC CASSSRVLAGGNQETQYF
NA TRBJ2-7 TRBD1 TRBV6-5 TGTGCCAGTCGTGACAGGGACAATTCCTACGAGCAGTACTTC CASRDRDNSYEQYF
NA TRBJ2-7 TRBD2 TRBV5-1 TGCGCCAGCAGCCTTCGGGGGCTAGCGGGACCGGACTTGGGGGACGAGCAGTACTTC CASSLRGLAGPDLGDEQYF
NA TRBJ2-1 TRBD2 TRBV10-3 TGTGCCGCGTCAACTAGCGGGAGTTTCTCCTACAATGAGCAGTTCTTC CAASTSGSFSYNEQFF
NA TRBJ1-1 TRBD1 TRBV11-3 TGTGCCAGCAGAACCCGGCAGGGGGCTAGCACTGAAGCTTTCTTT CASRTRQGASTEAFF
NA TRBJ1-1 NA TRBV14 TGTGCCAGCAGCCCTGGCGGCAGGGGCCATTGGACTGAAGCTTTCTTT CASSPGGRGHWTEAFF
NA TRBJ1-3 NA TRBV7-2 TGTGCCAGCAGCCTTTACGGGAGCTCTGGAAACACCATATATTTT CASSLYGSSGNTIYF
NA TRBJ2-7 NA TRBV23-1 TGCGCCAGCAGTCATCATCAGGGTGCCGCCTACGAGCAGTACTTC CASSHHQGAAYEQYF
NA TRBJ2-5 NA TRBV5-1 TGCGCCAGCAACAGTGGCGGCGCGGGCGCCCAAGAGACCCAGTACTTC CASNSGGAGAQETQYF
few TRBJ2-1 TRBD2 TRBV27 TGTGCCAGCAGTCCCCGACCCCCTCTAGCGGGAGACTCGCATGAGCAGTTCTTC CASSPRPPLAGDSHEQFF
NA TRBJ2-3 NA TRBV5-6 TGTGCCAGCAGCTTGGGTAGGACTGGTTCTAGCACAGATACGCAGTATTTT CASSLGRTGSSTDTQYF
few TRBJ2-2 TRBD1 TRBV19 TGTGCCAGTAGCCTGTCGGGACAGATCACCGGGGAGCTGTTTTTT CASSLSGQITGELFF
NA TRBJ1-2 NA TRBV5-1 TGCGCCAGCGGGCAAGGACAGCACCTCTATGGCTACACCTTC CASGQGQHLYGYTF
NA TRBJ2-1 TRBD2 TRBV5-1 TGCGCCAGCAGCTTGTTTGCTAGCGGGAGGGCCGGCAATGAGCAGTTCTTC CASSLFASGRAGNEQFF
NA TRBJ1-6 TRBD1 TRBV25-1 TGTGCCAGCAGTGACTCGAACAGGGGTCGTGTTTCACCCCTCCACTTT CASSDSNRGRVSPLHF